These T cell receptor beta chains were read from a single sample in a study of blood T cell repertoires in COVID-19. Assay: immunoSEQ multiplex PCR; the TCRdb copy retains only in-frame clones and omits some. The data contain about 200,000 clones, around 85% of them singletons. The sequenced material came from PBMCs or T cells enriched from blood (not recorded which). Every receptor here comes from a man in his forties or fifties who had recovered from COVID-19. The CDR3 runs from the conserved cysteine through the conserved F or W. D genes are given only for firm matches. The listing skips clone size in some rows; elsewhere it reads once, few, many or a size class.

.	13	.	TRBJ1-2	TRBV19	CASTPGRGYGYTF	TGTGCCAGTACTCCAGGCAGGGGCTATGGCTACACCTTC
TRBD1	15	.	TRBJ2-7	TRBV15	CATSRSFEGAGEQYF	TGTGCCACCAGCAGAAGTTTTGAGGGGGCTGGGGAGCAGTACTTC
.	14	.	TRBJ1-1	TRBV19	CASTSARVNTEAFF	TGTGCCAGTACATCAGCCAGGGTGAACACTGAAGCTTTCTTT
.	15	.	TRBJ2-2	TRBV9	CASSVGRTNTGELFF	TGTGCCAGCAGCGTAGGGAGGACGAACACCGGGGAGCTGTTTTTT
TRBD2	14	.	TRBJ2-1	TRBV6-5	CASPAGGPYNEQFF	TGTGCCAGCCCAGCGGGAGGCCCCTACAATGAGCAGTTCTTC
TRBD1	14	.	TRBJ1-3	TRBV9	CASSVGGQGNTIYF	TGTGCCAGCAGCGTAGGGGGACAGGGAAACACCATATATTTT
TRBD1	13	.	TRBJ2-2	TRBV29-1	CSIDRGNTGELFF	TGCAGCATCGACAGGGGCAACACCGGGGAGCTGTTTTTT
TRBD1	14	.	TRBJ1-2	TRBV11-2	CASSPGQGRKGYTF	TGTGCCAGCAGCCCGGGACAGGGAAGGAAAGGCTACACCTTC
.	13	.	TRBJ1-2	TRBV11-2	CASSPDRNYGYTF	TGTGCCAGCAGCCCCGACAGAAACTATGGCTACACCTTC
.	16	.	TRBJ2-3	TRBV9	CASSVARQWRTDTQYF	TGTGCCAGCAGCGTAGCGAGACAATGGCGCACAGATACGCAGTATTTT
.	16	.	TRBJ2-3	TRBV7-9	CASSLARGSSTDTQYF	TGTGCCAGCAGCCTCGCAAGGGGGTCAAGCACAGATACGCAGTATTTT
.	13	.	TRBJ1-2	TRBV11-1	CASSPEEGLGYTF	TGTGCCAGCAGCCCTGAGGAGGGACTTGGCTACACCTTC
TRBD2	16	.	TRBJ2-3	TRBV13	CASSLGGTSTGDTQYF	TGTGCCAGCAGCTTAGGCGGGACTAGCACTGGGGATACGCAGTATTTT
.	12	.	TRBJ2-5	TRBV5-5	CASSPAFETQYF	TGTGCCAGCAGCCCTGCGTTTGAGACCCAGTACTTC
TRBD1	13	.	TRBJ2-7	TRBV7-6	CASSFGQGYEQYF	TGTGCCAGCAGCTTTGGACAGGGCTACGAGCAGTACTTC
.	16	.	TRBJ2-7	TRBV4-2	CASSQEGAQGRYEQYF	TGTGCCAGCAGCCAAGAGGGGGCGCAGGGTAGGTACGAGCAGTACTTC
.	15	.	TRBJ1-5	TRBV9	CASSFRGDSNQPQHF	TGTGCCAGCAGCTTCCGGGGGGATAGCAATCAGCCCCAGCATTTT
.	17	.	TRBJ2-1	TRBV27	CASSSRQAPPTYNEQFF	TGTGCCAGCAGTTCAAGACAGGCCCCTCCGACCTACAATGAGCAGTTCTTC
TRBD1	12	.	TRBJ2-5	TRBV30	CALSGGGKTQYF	TGTGCCTTATCAGGGGGCGGGAAGACCCAGTACTTC
TRBD2	19	.	TRBJ2-1	TRBV30	CAWSEGLAAGRGFYNEQFF	TGTGCCTGGAGTGAGGGACTAGCGGCAGGGAGAGGGTTTTACAATGAGCAGTTCTTC
.	15	once	TRBJ2-7	TRBV30	CAWSVSLREVSEQYF	TGTGCCTGGAGTGTATCGCTACGAGAGGTCTCCGAGCAGTACTTC
.	17	.	TRBJ2-7	TRBV15	CATSRDLKGGMSYEQYF	TGTGCCACCAGCAGAGATCTTAAAGGCGGGATGTCCTACGAGCAGTACTTC
.	13	.	TRBJ2-7	TRBV4-1	CASSQGDSYEQYF	TGCGCCAGCAGCCAAGGCGACTCATACGAGCAGTACTTC
TRBD1	15	.	TRBJ1-1	TRBV18	CASSPRDRGNTEAFF	TGTGCCAGCTCACCACGAGACAGGGGGAACACTGAAGCTTTCTTT
.	13	.	TRBJ2-1	TRBV19	CASSRFQGLEQFF	TGTGCCAGTAGTAGGTTTCAGGGTCTTGAGCAGTTCTTC
.	13	.	TRBJ1-2	TRBV7-6	CASSPIGTYRYTF	TGTGCCAGCAGCCCAATCGGGACTTATCGCTACACCTTC
.	14	.	TRBJ2-7	TRBV7-6	CASSPGTPSYEQYF	TGTGCCAGCAGCCCTGGGACTCCTTCCTACGAGCAGTACTTC
.	15	.	TRBJ2-7	TRBV2	CASNPIQRDSYEQYF	TGTGCCAGCAACCCTATACAGAGAGACAGCTACGAGCAGTACTTC
.	14	.	TRBJ1-5	TRBV5-6	CASSLGGPGQPQHF	TGTGCCAGCAGCTTGGGTGGTCCGGGACAGCCCCAGCATTTT
.	15	.	TRBJ2-3	TRBV7-9	CASSQGIGGTDTQYF	TGTGCCAGCAGCCAGGGTATTGGAGGCACAGATACGCAGTATTTT
TRBD1	12	.	TRBJ2-7	TRBV12-3/TRBV12-4	CASSFGGTAVYF	TGTGCCAGCAGTTTTGGTGGGACAGCCGTATACTTC
TRBD2	15	.	TRBJ2-2	TRBV5-1	CASGGTSGQTGELFF	TGCGCCAGCGGTGGGACTAGCGGGCAAACCGGGGAGCTGTTTTTT
TRBD1	15	.	TRBJ1-5	TRBV4-1	CASSQEQGSWQPQHF	TGCGCCAGCAGCCAAGAACAGGGGAGTTGGCAGCCCCAGCATTTT
TRBD1	14	.	TRBJ1-2	TRBV19	CASSIGTGKGGYTF	TGTGCCAGTAGTATTGGGACAGGGAAAGGAGGCTACACCTTC
TRBD1	14	.	TRBJ1-4	TRBV5-1	CASSSGTGREKLFF	TGCGCCAGCAGCTCCGGGACAGGTCGTGAAAAACTGTTTTTT
TRBD1	15	few	TRBJ1-2	TRBV19	CASTPMWTGSDGYTF	TGTGCCAGTACCCCCATGTGGACAGGATCGGATGGCTACACCTTC
.	15	.	TRBJ1-3	TRBV5-5	CASSLRGGSGNTIYF	TGTGCCAGCAGCTTGAGGGGTGGCTCTGGAAACACCATATATTTT
.	15	.	TRBJ2-2	TRBV5-6	CASSLQGPNTGELFF	TGTGCCAGCAGCTTACAGGGACCAAACACCGGGGAGCTGTTTTTT
TRBD1	13	once	TRBJ1-6	TRBV7-9	CASRAGGNSPLHF	TGTGCCAGCAGGGCAGGGGGTAATTCACCCCTCCACTTT
TRBD1	14	.	TRBJ1-4	TRBV7-9	CASSHGQGGEKLFF	TGTGCCAGCAGCCACGGACAGGGGGGTGAAAAACTGTTTTTT
TRBD1	15	once	TRBJ2-7	TRBV7-9	CASSSPGQGLGEQYF	TGTGCCAGCAGCTCCCCGGGACAGGGGCTCGGCGAGCAGTACTTC
.	17	.	TRBJ2-1	TRBV12-5	CASAILLGRAGNNEQFF	TGTGCTAGTGCCATTCTATTGGGACGGGCGGGGAACAATGAGCAGTTCTTC
.	15	.	TRBJ1-4	TRBV12-5	CADRGWGWSNEKLFF	TGCGCCGACCGGGGGTGGGGTTGGTCTAATGAAAAACTGTTTTTT
.	15	.	TRBJ1-1	TRBV18	CASSTGGRGNTEAFF	TGTGCCAGCTCTACCGGGGGGCGAGGGAACACTGAAGCTTTCTTT
TRBD1	15	.	TRBJ2-2	TRBV7-9	CASSHTGVDTGELFF	TGTGCCAGCAGCCACACAGGGGTGGACACCGGGGAGCTGTTTTTT
.	14	.	TRBJ1-1	TRBV5-1	CASSLGRDYTEAFF	TGCGCCAGCAGCTTGGGTCGGGATTACACTGAAGCTTTCTTT
.	13	.	TRBJ1-1	TRBV28	CASSRHPTPEAFF	TGTGCCAGCAGTCGACACCCAACGCCTGAAGCTTTCTTT
TRBD1	13	once	TRBJ1-1	TRBV10-3	CAIASDRDTEAFF	TGTGCCATCGCCTCGGACAGGGACACTGAAGCTTTCTTT
.	17	.	TRBJ1-4	TRBV21-1	CASSKGGQGRTNEKLFF	TGTGCCAGCAGCAAAGGGGGACAGGGGAGGACTAATGAAAAACTGTTTTTT
.	14	.	TRBJ2-1	TRBV6-5	CASSRTQGFNEQFF	TGTGCCAGCAGTAGGACTCAAGGATTCAATGAGCAGTTCTTC
.	14	.	TRBJ1-6	TRBV7-6	CASSEAPGNSPLHF	TGTGCCAGCAGTGAAGCCCCGGGAAATTCACCCCTCCACTTT
TRBD1	16	.	TRBJ2-7	TRBV19	CASSPSGTVISYEQYF	TGTGCCAGTAGTCCTTCCGGGACAGTAATATCCTACGAGCAGTACTTC
.	15	.	TRBJ2-2	TRBV5-6	CASSLYGRGTGELFF	TGTGCCAGCAGCTTGTATGGGAGAGGCACCGGGGAGCTGTTTTTT
.	14	.	TRBJ2-7	TRBV7-9	CASSLGSGNHEQYF	TGTGCCAGCAGCTTAGGATCCGGGAACCACGAGCAGTACTTC
TRBD1	15	.	TRBJ2-7	TRBV4-2	CASSARQGAGYEQYF	TGTGCCAGCAGCGCCCGACAGGGGGCTGGCTACGAGCAGTACTTC